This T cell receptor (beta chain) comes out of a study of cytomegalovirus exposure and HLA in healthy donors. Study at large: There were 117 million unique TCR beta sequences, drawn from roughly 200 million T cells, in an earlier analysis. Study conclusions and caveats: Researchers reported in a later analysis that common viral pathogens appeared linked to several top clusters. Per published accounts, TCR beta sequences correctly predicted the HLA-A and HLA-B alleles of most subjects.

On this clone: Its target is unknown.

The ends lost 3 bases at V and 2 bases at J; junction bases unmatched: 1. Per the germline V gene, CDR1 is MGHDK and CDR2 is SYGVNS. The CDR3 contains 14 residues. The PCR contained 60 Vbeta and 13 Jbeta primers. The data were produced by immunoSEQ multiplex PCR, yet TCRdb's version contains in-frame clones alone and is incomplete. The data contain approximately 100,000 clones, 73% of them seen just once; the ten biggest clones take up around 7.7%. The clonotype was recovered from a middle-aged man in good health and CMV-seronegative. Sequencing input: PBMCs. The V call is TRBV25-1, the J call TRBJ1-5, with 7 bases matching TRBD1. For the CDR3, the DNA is TGTGCCAGCAGTGATGGACAGGGCAATCAGCCCCAGCATTTT. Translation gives CASSDGQGNQPQHF.